The next 11 T cell receptor beta chains were all read from a single sample in a study of blood T cell repertoires in COVID-19. Produced via immunoSEQ multiplex PCR; TCRdb's table is partial and in-frame only. The table has some 220,000 clones, about 88% seen once. Sequenced material: PBMCs or T cells enriched from blood (not recorded which). These receptors were taken from a woman aged 30 to 39 who had recovered from COVID-19.

This clone has only one observation. The gene calls are TRBV11-2 and TRBJ2-7; D is possibly TRBD2 (6 bases). Germline CDR1 reads SGHAT; CDR2 reads FQNNGV. Trimming removed 2 bases at V and 4 bases at J, with 15 bases between. This CDR3 has 15 residues. For the CDR3, the DNA is TGTGCCAGCAGCTTATTTACCGGGACTGGTTACGAGCAGTACTTC. It yields the protein CASSLFTGTGYEQYF.

This clone was recorded only once. V is TRBV4-3 and J is TRBJ1-1, with D possibly TRBD1 on 6 matching bases. V lost 0 bases and J 3 bases, leaving 14 bases between the germline ends. The CDR3 consists of 16 residues. CDR1 is LGHNA, CDR2 YSLEER, per germline. The CDR3 nucleotides read TGCGCCAGCAGCCAAGAGAGAGGCAGGGGTGACACTGAAGCTTTCTTT. Translated: CASSQERGRGDTEAFF.

The V gene is TRBV2, the J gene TRBJ1-1, with TRBD1 as a possible D gene (5 bases). Germline V gene sequence: CDR1 SNHLY, CDR2 FYNNEI. Deletions cut 10 bases from V and 5 bases from J, with 11 bases between. This CDR3 comprises 11 residues. CDR3 sequence: CATQGFTEAFF. The DNA of the CDR3 is TGTGCCACCCAGGGATTTACTGAAGCTTTCTTT.

This chain links TRBV7-9 with TRBJ2-5, with a possible D match to TRBD1 (5 bases). V was cut by 4 bases and J by 3 bases, with 15 bases left in between. The CDR3 has 15 amino acids. CDR1 SEHNR and CDR2 FQNEAQ come from the germline V gene (reference sequence). CDR3 sequence (DNA): TGTGCCAGCAGCTCGACATATGGGGCAGAAGAGACCCAGTACTTC. Amino acids: CASSSTYGAEETQYF.

CDR3 loop: CASSVWGTSLGYTF. The CDR3 coding sequence is TGTGCCAGCAGTGTTTGGGGGACATCCCTCGGCTACACCTTC. This chain joins TRBV2 and TRBJ1-2; D is perhaps TRBD1 (6 bases). V shed 4 bases and J shed 8 bases, with 17 bases lying between them. Looked up from germline, CDR1 is SNHLY and CDR2 is FYNNEI. The CDR3 runs 14 residues.

The chain combines TRBV4-3 with TRBJ1-2; the D gene is possibly TRBD1 (5 bases). The germline CDR1 and CDR2 sequences are LGHNA and YSLEER. The CDR3 totals 14 residues. Trimming removed 1 base at V and 5 bases at J, with 11 bases between. DNA for the CDR3: TGCGCCAGCAGCCAAGTTGGGGGGGGATATGGCTACACCTTC. Amino acid sequence: CASSQVGGGYGYTF.

The J gene is TRBJ1-3, the V gene TRBV14, with D possibly being TRBD1 (6 bases). This CDR3 has 15 amino acids. The germline CDR1 and CDR2 sequences are SGHDN and FVKESK. V lost 1 base to trimming and J lost 2 bases, with 9 bases between them. CDR3: CASSQVRQAGNTIYF. The CDR3 DNA follows: TGTGCCAGCAGCCAAGTGAGACAGGCTGGAAACACCATATATTTT.

The rearrangement links TRBV10-1 to TRBJ1-4, with D perhaps TRBD1 (6 bases). The germline V and J ends were trimmed by 11 bases and 2 bases, with 15 bases remaining between them. CDR3 length equals 14 residues. The germline V gene has CDR1 WNHNN and CDR2 SYGVQD (reference sequence). This CDR3 reads CAHKDSLTNEKLFF. The CDR3 coding sequence is TGCGCCCACAAGGACAGTCTTACTAATGAAAAACTGTTTTTT.

V is TRBV9 and J is TRBJ2-1, with D tentatively TRBD1 (5 bases). V dropped 4 bases and J dropped 5 bases, with 7 bases sitting between them. CDR1 is SGDLS, CDR2 YYNGEE, per germline. This CDR3 has 12 residues. DNA for the CDR3: TGTGCCAGCAGCCAACAGGACAATGAGCAGTTCTTC. Amino acid sequence: CASSQQDNEQFF.

This chain links TRBV7-9 with TRBJ1-5; D is unresolved. V lost 2 bases to trimming and J lost 2 bases, with 7 bases between them. This CDR3 is built from 14 residues. Germline V gives CDR1 SEHNR, CDR2 FQNEAQ (reference sequence). The CDR3 nucleotides read TGTGCCAGCAGCTTAAATGGAGGCAATCAGCCCCAGCATTTT. The encoded protein is CASSLNGGNQPQHF.

This clone was found once. The chain is built from TRBV15 and TRBJ1-3; 9 positions match TRBD1. There are 16 residues in the CDR3. The J segment lost 0 bases and the V segment lost 5 bases, leaving 5 bases of the junction unmatched. Per the germline V gene, CDR1 is LNHNV and CDR2 is YYDKDF (reference sequence). This CDR3 reads CATSRRGQGSGNTIYF. CDR3 coding DNA: TGTGCCACCAGCCGGCGGGGACAGGGCTCTGGAAACACCATATATTTT. Looking up the rest from reference TRBV15 and TRBJ1-3 gives the full variable domain: DAMVIQNPRYQVTQFGKPVTLSCSQTLNHNVMYWYQQKSSQAPKLLFHYYDKDFNNEADTPDNFQSRRPNTSFCFLDIRSPGLGDTAMYLCATSRRGQGSGNTIYFGEGSWLTVV.